Listed below are T cell receptor beta chains from one sample, sequenced in a study of blood T cell repertoires in COVID-19. The table came from immunoSEQ multiplex PCR; TCRdb's copy has only in-frame clones and leaves some out. The repertoire holds 250,000 or so clones, with 88% as singletons. Source material: peripheral blood. The source of these receptors is a woman aged 60-75 years with acute or convalescent COVID-19. The conserved cysteine and the conserved F or W are not part of the CDR3 here. A clone size is listed for some rows: how often the clone was seen (once, few, many), or a class if it is expanded.

clone size: NA
J gene: TRBJ2-5
V gene: TRBV11-2
CDR3 protein: ASSLVLQTQY

clone size: NA
J gene: TRBJ2-3
V gene: TRBV19
CDR3 protein: ASSRGGVTDTQY

clone size: NA
J gene: TRBJ2-3
V gene: TRBV4-1
CDR3 protein: ASSQAPGITTDTQY

clone size: NA
J gene: TRBJ2-2
V gene: TRBV19
CDR3 protein: ASSIWTGRKGELF

clone size: NA
J gene: TRBJ2-5
V gene: TRBV27
CDR3 protein: ASSLWSGGAGETQY

clone size: NA
J gene: TRBJ1-5
V gene: TRBV6-1
CDR3 protein: ASSENRGRINQPQH

clone size: NA
J gene: TRBJ2-5
V gene: TRBV9
CDR3 protein: ASSSRDRPRGETQY

clone size: NA
J gene: TRBJ2-7
V gene: TRBV12-5
CDR3 protein: ASADSGGNYEQY

clone size: NA
J gene: TRBJ1-2
V gene: TRBV19
CDR3 protein: ASSNDRAYGYT

clone size: NA
J gene: TRBJ1-6
V gene: TRBV30
CDR3 protein: AWQETGFWSPLH

clone size: NA
J gene: TRBJ1-6
V gene: TRBV29-1
CDR3 protein: SVRGAQGPLH

clone size: NA
J gene: TRBJ1-3
V gene: TRBV29-1
CDR3 protein: SAFSGNTIY

clone size: NA
J gene: TRBJ2-1
V gene: TRBV20-1
CDR3 protein: SAAQYNEQF

clone size: once
J gene: TRBJ1-2
V gene: TRBV10-2
CDR3 protein: ASSESRTNYGYT

clone size: NA
J gene: TRBJ2-2
V gene: TRBV7-9
CDR3 protein: ASSLSGTGELF

clone size: NA
J gene: TRBJ1-3
V gene: TRBV18
CDR3 protein: ASSPTDSGNTIY

clone size: NA
J gene: TRBJ2-2
V gene: TRBV7-2
CDR3 protein: ASSLSLTGGRTGELF

clone size: once
J gene: TRBJ2-1
V gene: TRBV28
CDR3 protein: ASSGTSGRGHNEQF

clone size: few
J gene: TRBJ1-4
V gene: TRBV18
CDR3 protein: ASSAVDRNEKLF

clone size: NA
J gene: TRBJ2-3
V gene: TRBV6-1
CDR3 protein: ASSAIVGQGADTQY

clone size: NA
J gene: TRBJ1-1
V gene: TRBV10-3
CDR3 protein: AIRGQVYTEAF

clone size: NA
J gene: TRBJ1-5
V gene: TRBV19
CDR3 protein: ASSIAGGVSNQPQH

clone size: NA
J gene: TRBJ1-6
V gene: TRBV6-5
CDR3 protein: ASGRSSYNSPLH

clone size: NA
J gene: TRBJ1-2
V gene: TRBV29-1
CDR3 protein: SVVTGNWYGYT

clone size: once
J gene: TRBJ1-1
V gene: TRBV6-1
CDR3 protein: ASSGPRVARNTEAF

clone size: NA
J gene: TRBJ2-1
V gene: TRBV30
CDR3 protein: AWLYSPYNEQF

clone size: NA
J gene: TRBJ1-5
V gene: TRBV19
CDR3 protein: ASRRTGFGNQPQH

clone size: NA
J gene: TRBJ1-5
V gene: TRBV18
CDR3 protein: ASSRQEQEPQH

clone size: NA
J gene: TRBJ2-5
V gene: TRBV19
CDR3 protein: ASSMRATGAETQY

clone size: NA
J gene: TRBJ1-1
V gene: TRBV18
CDR3 protein: ASSPIGQGGTEAF

clone size: NA
J gene: TRBJ2-3
V gene: TRBV18
CDR3 protein: ASSPVTGGTDTQY

clone size: NA
J gene: TRBJ2-3
V gene: TRBV20-1
CDR3 protein: SASEPGDLANTDTQY

clone size: NA
J gene: TRBJ2-7
V gene: TRBV4-1
CDR3 protein: ASSQEGGREGGNEQY

clone size: NA
J gene: TRBJ2-1
V gene: TRBV6-4
CDR3 protein: AWGGPSQF

clone size: NA
J gene: TRBJ2-2
V gene: TRBV18
CDR3 protein: ASSPSRGASTGELF

clone size: NA
J gene: TRBJ1-4
V gene: TRBV4-3
CDR3 protein: ASSQGLTGKRLF

clone size: NA
J gene: TRBJ1-2
V gene: TRBV6-4
CDR3 protein: ASSPGTGAYGYT

clone size: NA
J gene: TRBJ2-1
V gene: TRBV24-1
CDR3 protein: ATSPGVYGEQF

clone size: NA
J gene: TRBJ2-7
V gene: TRBV18
CDR3 protein: ASSPRGQGVEQY

clone size: NA
J gene: TRBJ2-7
V gene: TRBV3-1/TRBV3-2
CDR3 protein: ASSHLGLAGARQVEQY

clone size: NA
J gene: TRBJ1-4
V gene: TRBV6-5
CDR3 protein: ASSYQGPTNEKLF

clone size: NA
J gene: TRBJ2-2
V gene: TRBV12-5
CDR3 protein: ASGSRDRGNTGELF

clone size: once
J gene: TRBJ2-1
V gene: TRBV19
CDR3 protein: ASRRQGGYEQF